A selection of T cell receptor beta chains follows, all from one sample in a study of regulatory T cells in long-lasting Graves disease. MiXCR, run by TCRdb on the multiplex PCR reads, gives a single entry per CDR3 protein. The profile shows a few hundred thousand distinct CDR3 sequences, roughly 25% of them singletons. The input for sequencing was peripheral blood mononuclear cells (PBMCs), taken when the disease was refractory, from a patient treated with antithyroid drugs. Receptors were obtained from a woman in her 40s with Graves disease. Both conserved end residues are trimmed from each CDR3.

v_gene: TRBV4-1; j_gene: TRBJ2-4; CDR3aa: ASSQDGAERN
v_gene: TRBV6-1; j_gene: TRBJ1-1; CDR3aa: ASSDTTEAF
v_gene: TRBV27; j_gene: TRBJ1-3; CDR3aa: ASSGTGKNTIY
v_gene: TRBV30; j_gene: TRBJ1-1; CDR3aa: ASGHGGAGVNTEAF
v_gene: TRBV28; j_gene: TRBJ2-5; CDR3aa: ASSLINYKQGRGTQY
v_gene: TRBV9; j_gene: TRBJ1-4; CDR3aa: ASTEGQGAEKLF
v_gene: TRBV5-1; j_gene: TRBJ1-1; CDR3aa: ASSFFREEAF
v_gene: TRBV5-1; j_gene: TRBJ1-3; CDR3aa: ASSLDFGNTIY
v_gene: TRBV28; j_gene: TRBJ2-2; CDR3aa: ASSSLTSANTGELF
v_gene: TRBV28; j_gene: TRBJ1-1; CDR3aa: ASTQPTGDNTEAF
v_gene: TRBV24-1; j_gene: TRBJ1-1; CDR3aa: ATSDDRVTEAF
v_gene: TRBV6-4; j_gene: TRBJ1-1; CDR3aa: ASSVDGGLNTEAF
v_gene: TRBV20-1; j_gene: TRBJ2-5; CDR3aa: SAPGSGETQY
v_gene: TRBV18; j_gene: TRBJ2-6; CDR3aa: ASSPLWGSGANVLT
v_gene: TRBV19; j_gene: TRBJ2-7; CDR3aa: ASSTTAAHEQY
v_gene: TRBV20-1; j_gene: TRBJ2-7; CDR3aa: SAPRLPGDEQY
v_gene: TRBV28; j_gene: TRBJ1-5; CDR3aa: ASSLEPQH
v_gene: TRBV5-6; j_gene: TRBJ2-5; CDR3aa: ASSHTLQETQY
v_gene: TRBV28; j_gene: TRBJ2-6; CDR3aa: ASSPTGVEANVLT
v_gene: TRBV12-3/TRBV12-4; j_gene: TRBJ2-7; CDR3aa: ASSLWADSDIPYEQY
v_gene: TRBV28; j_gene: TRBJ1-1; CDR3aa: ASMTGGRAF
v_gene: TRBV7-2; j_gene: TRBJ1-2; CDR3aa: ASSPIGGAHGHGYT